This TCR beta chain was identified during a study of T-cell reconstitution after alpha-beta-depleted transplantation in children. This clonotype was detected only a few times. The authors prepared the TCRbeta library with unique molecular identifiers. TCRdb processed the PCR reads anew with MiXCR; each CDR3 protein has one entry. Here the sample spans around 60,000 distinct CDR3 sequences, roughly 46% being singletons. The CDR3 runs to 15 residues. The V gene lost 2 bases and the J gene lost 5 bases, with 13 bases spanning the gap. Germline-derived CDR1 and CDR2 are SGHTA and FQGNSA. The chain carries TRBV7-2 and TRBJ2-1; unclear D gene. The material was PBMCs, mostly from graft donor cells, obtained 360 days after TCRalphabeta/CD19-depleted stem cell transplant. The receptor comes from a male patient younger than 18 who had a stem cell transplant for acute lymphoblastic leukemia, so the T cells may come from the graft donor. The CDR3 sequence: CASSLSWSGHNEQFF. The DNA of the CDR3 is TGTGCCAGCAGCTTATCATGGTCAGGCCACAATGAGCAGTTCTTC.